This T cell receptor (beta chain) stems from a study of T cells in Graves' hyperthyroidism and ophthalmopathy. This clonotype has more than one count but fewer than ten. Amplified regions were TCR beta CDR3 sequences from RNA transcripts. The primer set for the first-round RT-PCR of the TCR CDR3 was HTBI. One entry per CDR3 protein results from TCRdb running MiXCR on the multiplex PCR reads. The table includes hundreds of thousands of distinct CDR3 sequences, more than 15% detected once. This CDR3 spans 23 amino acids. Germline V gives CDR1 SGHDN, CDR2 FVKESK. Trimming cost V 0 bases and J 1 base, with 28 bases left between them.

V is TRBV14 and J is TRBJ2-6; D gene unclear. Sequencing used blood. The sequence derives from a woman between 18 and 29 years old with Graves' hyperthyroidism. DNA for the CDR3: TGTGCCAGCAGCCAAGATTCTCCCGGTACCCAACCCTGGCCCCTATCTGGGGCCAACGTCCTGACTTTC. Protein product: CASSQDSPGTQPWPLSGANVLTF.